Presented here are 16 T cell receptor beta chains from one specimen sequenced in a study of human T cells and chemical hapten exposure. TCRdb re-called the RACE reads through MiXCR, storing one row per CDR3 protein. The sample includes 40,000 or so distinct CDR3 sequences, about 9.6% of them seen just once. Specified time point: patch test 2, 6 weeks after DPC sensitization. The treatment is: therapeutic diphenylcyclopropenone sensitization with weekly scalp DPC. Unfractionated whole blood served as the source for total RNA extraction. Source: whole blood, taken in connection with sensitization to the hapten diphenylcyclopropenone (DPC). The receptors derive from a woman aged 25 to 39 with alopecia areata. Some clones in this sample may be carry-over from other donors' samples.

This clonotype was counted between two and nine times. DNA of the CDR3: TGCGCCAGCAGCCCCTCAGGGGGGATCAGCACAGATACGCAGTATTTT. It codes for CASSPSGGISTDTQYF. The chain joins TRBV5-1 to TRBJ2-3; D might be TRBD1 (7 bases). The length of the CDR3 is 16 residues. V was trimmed by 4 bases and J by 0 bases, leaving 15 bases between them. The germline CDR1 and CDR2 sequences are SGHRS and YFSETQ.

V gene TRBV24-1 combines with J gene TRBJ2-2; D is uncertain. Germline V lookup: CDR1 KGHDR, CDR2 SFDVKD. The CDR3 is 15 amino acids. V was trimmed by 3 bases and J by 4 bases, leaving 11 bases between them. In nucleotides, the CDR3 is TGTGCCACCAGTGATACCAGTCCGGGCACCGGGGAGCTGTTTTTT. This sequence encodes CATSDTSPGTGELFF.

This clonotype was detected a few times. The rearrangement joins TRBV6-1 to TRBJ2-7; D is possibly TRBD2 (6 bases). Trimming cost V 4 bases and J 5 bases, with 12 bases left between them. This CDR3 is 13 amino acids long. The germline CDR1 and CDR2 sequences are MNHNS and SASEGT. The CDR3 DNA follows: TGTGCCAGCAGTGCGGGAGAGCTCGACGAGCAGTACGTC. Encoded protein: CASSAGELDEQYV.

The sample holds many counts of this clonotype. The genes are TRBV7-2 and TRBJ1-6, with unresolved D. CDR3 length equals 14 residues. CDR1 is SGHTA, CDR2 FQGNSA, per germline. V dropped 0 bases and J dropped 9 bases, with 9 bases sitting between them. In nucleotides, the CDR3 is TGTGCCAGCAGCTTAGCGGATGCTCTTTCACCCCTCCACTTT. Translation: CASSLADALSPLHF.

In this sample, this clonotype turned up a few times. The chain has TRBV28 and TRBJ2-7; D is undetermined. Trimming shortened V by 8 bases and J by 3 bases, and 14 bases separated the two germline ends. CDR3 size: 13 residues. Germline CDR1 is MDHEN and CDR2 is SYDVKM. CDR3 coding DNA: TGTGCCAGCCGAACCGGACCCCTCTACGAGCAGTACTTC. As protein: CASRTGPLYEQYF.

V usage is TRBV7-2 and J usage is TRBJ2-1; 8 bases are a match to TRBD1. Germline CDR1 and CDR2: SGHTA and FQGNSA. With 5 bases clipped from V and 12 bases from J, the junction kept 9 bases outside the gene matches. The CDR3 has 13 amino acids. CDR3 residues: CASSQRQGPMQFF. The DNA for the CDR3 is TGTGCCAGCAGCCAAAGACAGGGGCCGATGCAGTTCTTC.

In its sample, this clonotype was seen a few times. The chain employs TRBV19 and TRBJ2-5, with D maybe TRBD2 (6 bases). The CDR3 sequence is 13 residues long. Germline V CDR1 and CDR2: LNHDA, SQIVND (reference sequence). V was pared by 6 bases and J by 4 bases, with 12 bases between. CDR3 nucleotide sequence: TGTGCCAGTAGGAGTGCCGGGGGAGAGACCCAGTACTTC. This sequence encodes CASRSAGGETQYF.

V and J are TRBV20-1 and TRBJ2-3; TRBD2 matches 9 bases. The CDR3 is 14 residues long. From germline, CDR1 is DFQATT and CDR2 SNEGSKA (reference sequence). V was pared by 5 bases and J by 3 bases, with 6 bases of the junction left unmatched. CDR3 bases: TGCAGTGCTGGGAGCGGGGGGCTGACAGATACGCAGTATTTT. The encoded protein is CSAGSGGLTDTQYF.

This clonotype has just a few counts. The chain carries TRBV9 and TRBJ2-4; unclear D gene. The germline V and J ends were trimmed by 3 bases and 5 bases, with 6 bases remaining between them. CDR3 length equals 12 residues. Germline values: CDR1 SGDLS, CDR2 YYNGEE. CDR3 amino acids: CASSGDQNIQYF. The CDR3 bases are TGTGCCAGCAGCGGAGACCAAAACATTCAGTACTTC.

V gene TRBV7-2 combines with J gene TRBJ2-7, with D possibly matching TRBD2 (5 bases). Germline lookup yields CDR1 SGHTA and CDR2 FQGNSA. The V gene lost 5 bases and the J gene lost 3 bases, with 11 bases spanning the gap. The CDR3 contains 13 residues. In DNA form, the CDR3 reads TGTGCCAGCAGCGCAGTCCGGGGCTACGAGCAGTACTTC. Protein: CASSAVRGYEQYF. The whole variable domain, remainder taken from reference TRBV7-2 and TRBJ2-7, is GAGVSQSPSNKVTEKGKDVELRCDPISGHTALYWYRQSLGQGLEFLIYFQGNSAPDKSGLPSDRFSAERTGGSVSTLTIQRTQQEDSAVYLCASSAVRGYEQYFGPGTRLTVT.

This clonotype turned up a few times. The chain has TRBV12-3 or TRBV12-4 and TRBJ1-6, with a possible D match to TRBD1 (6 bases). V was shortened by 6 bases and J by 14 bases, with 23 bases between the two germline ends. The CDR3 consists of 15 residues. The CDR3 DNA sequence: TGTGCCAGCAGATCCCGGGACGACAATAGGGGGGCCCTCCACTTT. Its protein product is CASRSRDDNRGALHF.

In its sample, this clonotype was seen many times. The chain has TRBV19 and TRBJ2-4; D remains unclear. The CDR3 totals 15 residues. With 3 bases removed from V and 0 bases from J, the gap between germline ends came to 9 bases. Germline values: CDR1 LNHDA, CDR2 SQIVND (reference sequence). CDR3 sequence reads: CASSILDPAKNIQYF. Written as DNA, the CDR3 is TGTGCCAGTAGTATTTTGGATCCAGCCAAAAACATTCAGTACTTC.

Only a few counts were recorded for this clonotype. J is TRBJ2-3 and V is TRBV9; no reliable D call. This CDR3 contains 13 residues. V was pared by 0 bases and J by 2 bases, with 4 bases between. In germline, CDR1 is SGDLS, CDR2 YYNGEE. CDR3 amino acids: CASSVDYTDTQYF. For the CDR3, the DNA is TGTGCCAGCAGCGTAGACTACACAGATACGCAGTATTTT.

This clonotype has ten or more counts. V usage is TRBV7-9 and J usage is TRBJ2-6, with D perhaps given as TRBD1 or TRBD2 (5 bases each). Germline lookup yields CDR1 SEHNR and CDR2 FQNEAQ (reference sequence). The V end lost 5 bases, the J end lost 0 bases, and 20 bases lay between the germline ends. CDR3 length equals 19 residues. For the CDR3, the DNA is TGTGCCAGCAGCCCGGGATGGGGCCGGGTCCCCTCTGGGGCCAACGTCCTGACTTTC. Amino acids: CASSPGWGRVPSGANVLTF.

This clonotype was observed a few times. The chain has TRBV6-2 or TRBV6-3 and TRBJ2-7; 15 bases are a match to TRBD2. Germline CDR1 reads MNHEY; CDR2 reads SVGEGT. The CDR3 covers 18 residues. V gave up 6 bases and J gave up 1 base; unmatched junction bases: 10. CDR3 residues: CASSGRGLAGGRSYEQYF. As DNA, the CDR3 is TGTGCCAGCAGCGGCCGTGGACTAGCGGGGGGGCGATCCTACGAGCAGTACTTC.

This clonotype was seen at least ten times. The CDR3 nucleotides are TGCAGTGCTAGAACCGGACAGGGGAGACAGCCCCAGCATTTT. Translated: CSARTGQGRQPQHF. The rearrangement joins TRBV20-1 to TRBJ1-5; TRBD1 matches at 9 bases. V shed 2 bases, J shed 7 bases, and the junction held 6 bases outside the gene matches. This CDR3 contains 14 residues. Germline CDR1 DFQATT, CDR2 SNEGSKA (reference sequence).